Shown below are 7 T cell receptor beta chains from a single sample sequenced in a study of shared clonotypes between healthy human individuals. Sequencing used immunoSEQ multiplex PCR; TCRdb keeps in-frame clones, though not all of them. The sample has about 2.4 million clones, just over 90% seen once; the top ten hold over 0.12%. The material sequenced was naive CD4+ T cells sorted from blood. The sample's subset: CD45RA+ positively selected. The receptors shown here come from a man aged 18 to 30 in good health.

The V gene is TRBV5-1, the J gene TRBJ2-2; D is possibly TRBD1 (5 bases). V lost 1 base to trimming and J lost 1 base, with 11 bases between them. Germline V gene lookup returns CDR1 SGHRS and CDR2 YFSETQ. The CDR3 contains 16 residues. The CDR3 spells CASSLFGQQNTGELFF. As DNA, the CDR3 is TGCGCCAGCAGCTTGTTTGGACAACAGAACACCGGGGAGCTGTTTTTT.

The chain carries TRBV13 and TRBJ1-6, with D possibly matching TRBD1 (5 bases). The CDR3 spans 16 residues. Trimming removed 5 bases at V and 9 bases at J, with 20 bases between. CDR1 is PRHDT and CDR2 is FYEKMQ in the germline V gene (reference sequence). The DNA of the CDR3 is TGTGCCAGCAGCATCGAAGGGACCGCTGGAAGTTCACCCCTCCACTTT. This gives the protein CASSIEGTAGSSPLHF. The variable domain in full, with the rest retrieved from reference TRBV13 and TRBJ1-6, is AAGVIQSPRHLIKEKRETATLKCYPIPRHDTVYWYQQGPGQDPQFLISFYEKMQSDKGSIPDRFSAQQFSDYHSELNMSSLELGDSALYFCASSIEGTAGSSPLHFGNGTRLTVT.

The V and J genes are TRBV10-3 and TRBJ1-2; the D is unclear. CDR1 is ENHRY and CDR2 is SYGVKD in the germline V gene. The CDR3 totals 12 residues. The V gene lost 3 bases and the J gene lost 3 bases, with 5 bases spanning the gap. CDR3 nucleotides: TGTGCCATCAGTGACATTTACTATGGCTACACCTTC. It is translated as CAISDIYYGYTF.

Points on this clone: Other nucleotide sequences in the sample specify the same CDR3. V usage is TRBV7-2 and J usage is TRBJ2-5, with D maybe TRBD1 (5 bases). The V end lost 5 bases, the J end lost 3 bases, and 10 bases lay between the germline ends. Germline lookup yields CDR1 SGHTA and CDR2 FQGNSA. The CDR3 contains 13 residues. CDR3 in DNA: TGTGCCAGCAGCCTCACAGGCAAAGAGACCCAGTACTTC. Its protein is CASSLTGKETQYF.

The chain couples TRBV5-1 to TRBJ2-5; no definite D call. The V gene's germline CDR1 is SGHRS and CDR2 YFSETQ. The CDR3 is made up of 14 amino acids. V lost 2 bases and J lost 2, with 10 bases in between. The CDR3 region has the DNA TGCGCCAGCAGCTTTCTCCCAGGACAAGAGACCCAGTACTTC. Translation: CASSFLPGQETQYF.

The genes are TRBV7-2 and TRBJ2-3; 13 nucleotides match TRBD2. With 3 bases clipped from V and 6 bases from J, the junction kept 9 bases outside the gene matches. The CDR3 extends over 17 amino acids. Germline loops: CDR1 SGHTA, CDR2 FQGNSA. CDR3 DNA sequence: TGTGCCAGCAGCTTCGCCTGGACTAGCGGGAGTGGTGATACGCAGTATTTT. Translation gives CASSFAWTSGSGDTQYF.

The chain recombines TRBV18 with TRBJ2-7; possible D gene TRBD1, 6 bases. V was trimmed by 5 bases and J by 3 bases, leaving 14 bases between them. This CDR3 contains 14 residues. From germline, CDR1 is KGHSH and CDR2 LQKENI. The CDR3 coding sequence is TGTGCCAGCTCAAAGACGGACAGTTTCTACGAGCAGTACTTC. It codes for CASSKTDSFYEQYF.